This TCR beta chain was documented in a study of vaccination effects on CD4 cells after COVID-19 (dated by TCRdb to between 2021 and 2023). Regarding the study in general: Two doses of either the BNT162b2 or the mRNA-1273 mRNA SARS-CoV-2 vaccine were administered to participants. The study compared SARS-CoV-2 spike-specific CD4+ TCR repertoires before and after mRNA vaccination in COVID-19 convalescent patients and infection-naive vaccine recipients. Cultures from other donors in the study were sequenced using the Oncomine TCR Beta short-read assay on an Illumina iSeq 100. A total of some eleven COVID-19 convalescent patients and a handful of SARS-CoV-2-naive healthy vaccine recipients were included in the full study.

To identify antigen-specific CD4+ T cell clonotypes by their expansion, the ViraFEST assay first stimulated PBMC with viral peptide pools and then applied TCR sequencing. After 10 days of culture, CD4+ T cells were isolated with the EasySep CD4+ T cell isolation kit. None of the healthy vaccine recipients had a prior SARS-CoV-2 infection, which was confirmed by nucleocapsid antibody tests that came back negative both before and after vaccination. Roughly 1.9 million PBMC per well were cultured with approximately 10 ug/ml peptides in IMDM containing about 5% human AB serum, approximately 10 IU/ml IL-2 and gentamicin. On days 3 and 7, half of the culture medium was replaced with fresh IL-2-containing medium. Unless noted otherwise, every peptide stimulation condition was grown in triplicate wells. PBMC were separated from whole blood using Ficoll-Paque Plus gradient centrifugation and were then either cryopreserved at -140C or used fresh. The overlapping peptide pools covered the spike proteins of SARS-CoV-2 and of the common cold coronaviruses HCoV-NL63, HCoV-OC43 and HCoV-229E. The QIAamp micro DNA kit was used to extract genomic DNA from the cultured CD4+ T cells.

What the study reported, not specific to this receptor: Both infection-induced and vaccine-induced clones contracted markedly at late post-vaccination timepoints, which is consistent with waning T cell responses. Among healthy vaccine recipients, nearly all vaccine-induced clones were SARS-CoV-2 mono-reactive, and only 1 of 255 was cross-reactive with common cold coronaviruses. The study was limited by a small number of convalescent patients and lacked early post-infection timepoints.

Library prep was done by the immunoSEQ multiplex PCR assay. TCR beta CDR3 sequencing was performed on DNA from the cultured, isolated CD4+ T cells. Concerning the study's data processing: The analysis removed non-productive TCR sequences, trimmed reads to the CDR3 region, and retained only CDR3s that were 7 or more amino acids long. Antigen-specific clonotypes were identified with the MANAFEST web app by comparing expansion in peptide wells against reference cultures. To be called positive, a clone needed expansion at FDR<0.05 compared with the reference and with all other wells, an odds ratio greater than 5, and a frequency greater than 0.1% in two replicate wells. A clonotype was defined as cross-reactive if the clonotype was significantly expanded both in SARS-CoV-2 spike wells and in at least one common cold coronavirus spike condition. CDR3 similarity was assessed by Levenshtein distance using the stringdist R package, and unrooted trees were constructed with ape in R 3.6.1. Not all clones reach the TCRdb copy of this immuneACCESS table, which keeps in-frame sequences only. Checked studies attribute under half of the gap to unresolved V genes and leave the rest unexplained. D and trimming were read from the DNA, whereas the V and J calls and clone size are those reported in that table. A total of roughly 76,000 clones appear in this sample, 70% to 75% of them only once. Under 2% of the sample rests with the top ten.

A word on this clone: Its specific antigen is unknown. No clone much larger than this one lies a single base away; base qualities are absent.

Sequenced material: CD4+ T cells from PBMCs cultured with HCoV-229E spike peptides, taken before COVID-19 vaccination. The sample's cell subset or site label is to be understood as: HCoV-229E spike overlapping peptide pool stimulation. The receptor comes from a human donor who received a COVID-19 vaccine.

The base sequence is TGTGCCAGCAGCTTTGGGGCTAGCGGGGTTCCAGATACGCAGTATTTT. Its protein reads: CASSFGASGVPDTQYF. Recombination linked TRBV7-9 to TRBJ2-3, with TRBD2 identical over 9 junction bases. CDR1 and CDR2 are read off the germline V gene (reference sequence) as SEHNR and FQNEAQ. Trimming accounts for 3 bases at V and 4 bases at J, while the number of junction bases matched to no gene is 8. From cysteine to phenylalanine, the CDR3 is 16 amino acids long. Of the read, only the CDR3 DNA is kept; its 48 bases are in frame from base 1.